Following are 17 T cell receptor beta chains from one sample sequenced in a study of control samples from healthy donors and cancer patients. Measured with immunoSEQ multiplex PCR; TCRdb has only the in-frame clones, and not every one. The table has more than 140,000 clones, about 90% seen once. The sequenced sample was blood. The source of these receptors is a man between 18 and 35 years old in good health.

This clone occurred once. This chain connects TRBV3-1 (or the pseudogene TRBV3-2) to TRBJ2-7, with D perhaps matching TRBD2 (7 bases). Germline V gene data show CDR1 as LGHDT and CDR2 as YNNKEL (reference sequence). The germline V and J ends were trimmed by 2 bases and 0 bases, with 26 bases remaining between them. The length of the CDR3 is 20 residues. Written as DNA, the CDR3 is TGTGCCAGCAGCCAACTTCCACTTTTACAGGGAGGGCTTGCCTCCTACGAGCAGTACTTC. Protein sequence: CASSQLPLLQGGLASYEQYF.

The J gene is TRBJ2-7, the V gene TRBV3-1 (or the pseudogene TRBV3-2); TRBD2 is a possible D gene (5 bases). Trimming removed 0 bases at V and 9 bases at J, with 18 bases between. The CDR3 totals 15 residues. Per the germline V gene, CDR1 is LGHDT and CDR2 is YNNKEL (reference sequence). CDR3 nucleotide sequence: TGTGCCAGCAGCCAAGATCCGTCTAGCTTCGATTCGCAGTACTTC. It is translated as CASSQDPSSFDSQYF.

For the CDR3, the DNA is TGTGCCAGCAGCGTTGACAGGGCGGTTGATGGCTACACCTTC. Amino acids: CASSVDRAVDGYTF. This rearrangement joins TRBV6-2 or TRBV6-3 to TRBJ1-2; the match to TRBD1 covers 7 bases. Germline CDR1 MNHEY, CDR2 SVGEGT. The CDR3 length is 14 residues. The ends lost 6 bases at V and 6 bases at J; junction bases unmatched: 10.

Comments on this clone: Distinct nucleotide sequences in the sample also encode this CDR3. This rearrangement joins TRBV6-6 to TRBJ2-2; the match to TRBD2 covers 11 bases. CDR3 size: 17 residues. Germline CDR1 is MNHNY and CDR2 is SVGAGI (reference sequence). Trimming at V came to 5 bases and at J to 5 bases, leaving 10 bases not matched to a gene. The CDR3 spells CASSRGLAGVKTGELFF. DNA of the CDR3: TGTGCCAGCAGTCGAGGACTAGCGGGCGTTAAAACCGGGGAGCTGTTTTTT.

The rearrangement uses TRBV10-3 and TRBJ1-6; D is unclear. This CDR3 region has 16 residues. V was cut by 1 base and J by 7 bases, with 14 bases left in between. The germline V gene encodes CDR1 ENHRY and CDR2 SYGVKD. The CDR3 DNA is TGTGCCATCAGTGAGTTACCGGGATCGGAAAATTCACCCCTCCACTTT. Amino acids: CAISELPGSENSPLHF.

The CDR3, as DNA: TGCGCCAGCAGCCAAGCCCAAAGAGTATACACCTTC. It yields the protein CASSQAQRVYTF. The rearrangement joins TRBV4-1 to TRBJ1-2; D ambiguous. V lost 1 base to trimming and J lost 11 bases, with 11 bases between them. CDR1 is MGHRA, CDR2 YSYEKL, per germline. This CDR3 contains 12 residues.

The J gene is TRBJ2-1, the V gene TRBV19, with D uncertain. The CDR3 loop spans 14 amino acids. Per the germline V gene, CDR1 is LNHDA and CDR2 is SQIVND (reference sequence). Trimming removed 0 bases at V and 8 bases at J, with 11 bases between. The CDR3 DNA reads TGTGCCAGTAGTATAGAGGGCGGTGCGTATGAGCAGTTCTTC. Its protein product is CASSIEGGAYEQFF. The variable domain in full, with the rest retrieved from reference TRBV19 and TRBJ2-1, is DGGITQSPKYLFRKEGQNVTLSCEQNLNHDAMYWYRQDPGQGLRLIYYSQIVNDFQKGDIAEGYSVSREKKESFPLTVTSAQKNPTAFYLCASSIEGGAYEQFFGPGTRLTVL.

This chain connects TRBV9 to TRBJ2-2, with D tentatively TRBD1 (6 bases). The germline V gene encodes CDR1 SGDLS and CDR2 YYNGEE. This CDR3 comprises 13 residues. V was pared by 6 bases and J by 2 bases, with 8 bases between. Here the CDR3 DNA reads TGTGCCAGCACCGGGACAAACACCGGGGAGCTGTTTTTT. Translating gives CASTGTNTGELFF.

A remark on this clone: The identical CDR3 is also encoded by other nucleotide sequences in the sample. CDR3 coding DNA: TGTGCCAGTAGTATAGGACAGTCGAACTATGGCTACACCTTC. It specifies CASSIGQSNYGYTF. The V call is TRBV19, the J call TRBJ1-2, with D maybe TRBD1 (5 bases). The germline V gene has CDR1 LNHDA and CDR2 SQIVND (reference sequence). This CDR3 has 14 residues. Trimming pared 1 base from V and 2 bases from J, leaving 8 bases between.

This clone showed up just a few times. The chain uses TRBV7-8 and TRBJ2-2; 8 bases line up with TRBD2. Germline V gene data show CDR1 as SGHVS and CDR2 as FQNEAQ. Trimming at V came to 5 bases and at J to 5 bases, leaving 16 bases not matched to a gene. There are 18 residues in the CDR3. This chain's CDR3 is CASSLPNPSGGVTGELFF. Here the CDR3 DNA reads TGTGCCAGCAGCCTTCCTAACCCGAGCGGGGGTGTTACCGGGGAGCTGTTTTTT.

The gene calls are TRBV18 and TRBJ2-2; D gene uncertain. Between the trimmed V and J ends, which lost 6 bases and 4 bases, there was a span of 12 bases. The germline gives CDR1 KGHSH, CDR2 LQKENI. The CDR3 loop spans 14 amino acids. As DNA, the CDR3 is TGTGCCAGCTCGCCCACCACAACCACCGGGGAGCTGTTTTTT. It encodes CASSPTTTTGELFF.

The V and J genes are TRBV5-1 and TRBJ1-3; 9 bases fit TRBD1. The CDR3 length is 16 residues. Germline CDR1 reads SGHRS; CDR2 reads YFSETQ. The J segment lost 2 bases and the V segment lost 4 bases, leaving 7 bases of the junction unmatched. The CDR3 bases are TGCGCCAGCAGCCCATCCGGGACAGGGACTGGAAACACCATATATTTT. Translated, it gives CASSPSGTGTGNTIYF.

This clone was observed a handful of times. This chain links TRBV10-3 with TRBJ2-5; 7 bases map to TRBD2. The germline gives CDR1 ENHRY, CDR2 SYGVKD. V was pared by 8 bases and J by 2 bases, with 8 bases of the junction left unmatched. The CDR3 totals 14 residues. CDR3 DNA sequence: TGTGCCATCGGATACCCGGGGGGTCAAGAGACCCAGTACTTC. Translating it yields CAIGYPGGQETQYF.

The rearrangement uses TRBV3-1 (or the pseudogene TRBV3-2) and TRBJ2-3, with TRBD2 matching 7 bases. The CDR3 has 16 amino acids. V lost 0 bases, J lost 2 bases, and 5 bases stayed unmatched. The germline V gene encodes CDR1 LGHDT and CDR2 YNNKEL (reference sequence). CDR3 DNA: TGTGCCAGCAGCCAAGACTCGCGGGGGTACACAGATACGCAGTATTTT. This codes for CASSQDSRGYTDTQYF.

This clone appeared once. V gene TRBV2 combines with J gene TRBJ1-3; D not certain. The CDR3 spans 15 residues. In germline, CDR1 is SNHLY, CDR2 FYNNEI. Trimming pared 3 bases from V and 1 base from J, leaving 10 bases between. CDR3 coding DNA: TGTGCCAGCAGTGATTCACAGAATTCTGGAAACACCATATATTTT. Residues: CASSDSQNSGNTIYF.

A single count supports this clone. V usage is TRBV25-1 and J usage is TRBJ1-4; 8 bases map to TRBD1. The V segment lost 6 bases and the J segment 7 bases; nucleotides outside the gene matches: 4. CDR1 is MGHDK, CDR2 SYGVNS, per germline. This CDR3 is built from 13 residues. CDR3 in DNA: TGTGCCAGCAGGGACAGGGCGGGTGAAAAACTGTTTTTT. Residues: CASRDRAGEKLFF.

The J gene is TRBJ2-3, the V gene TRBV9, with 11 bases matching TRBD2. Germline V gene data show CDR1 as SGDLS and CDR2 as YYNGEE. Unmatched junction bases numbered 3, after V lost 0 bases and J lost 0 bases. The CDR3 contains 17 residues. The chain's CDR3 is CASSVVSSGGSTDTQYF. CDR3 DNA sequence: TGTGCCAGCAGCGTAGTATCTAGCGGGGGGAGCACAGATACGCAGTATTTT. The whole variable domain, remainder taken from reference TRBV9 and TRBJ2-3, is DSGVTQTPKHLITATGQRVTLRCSPRSGDLSVYWYQQSLDQGLQFLIQYYNGEERAKGNILERFSAQQFPDLHSELNLSSLELGDSALYFCASSVVSSGGSTDTQYFGPGTRLTVL.